This is a list of T cell receptor beta chains from one sample in a study of T cells after yellow fever vaccination. TCRdb called the 5' RACE reads again in MiXCR, with one record for every CDR3 protein. This sample carries about 25,000 distinct CDR3 sequences, about 5.5% of them seen once, and the ten largest clones take over 9.5%. Sequencing used PBMCs, either bulk or a sorted T-cell subset (CD4+, CD8+, memory, or dextramer-sorted; not recorded which), obtained 15 days after the yellow fever booster vaccination. The receptors were sampled from a man aged 30 to 39 who received the YFV17D yellow fever vaccine. The CDR3 runs from the conserved cysteine through the conserved F or W. Fields, in order: clone size, D gene, V gene, CDR3 length, J gene, CDR3 protein, CDR3 DNA. The D gene is left open where the match is weak. Part of the rows lack a size; the others show once, few, many or a class for expanded clones.

size: -; D: -; V: TRBV3-1; length: 16; J: TRBJ2-7; CDR3: CASSLPTGDKQDEQYF; DNA: TGTGCCAGCAGCCTTCCGACTGGGGACAAGCAGGACGAGCAGTACTTC
size: many; D: -; V: TRBV18; length: 13; J: TRBJ2-5; CDR3: CASSSTIQETQYF; DNA: TGTGCCAGCTCCTCCACGATCCAAGAGACCCAGTACTTC
size: many; D: -; V: TRBV7-9; length: 14; J: TRBJ1-6; CDR3: CASSHNGGDSPLHF; DNA: TGTGCCAGCAGCCACAATGGGGGGGATTCACCCCTCCACTTT
size: many; D: -; V: TRBV15; length: 16; J: TRBJ1-1; CDR3: CATSRSRVHGNTEAFF; DNA: TGTGCCACCAGCAGATCCAGGGTACACGGGAACACTGAAGCTTTCTTT
size: many; D: -; V: TRBV5-1; length: 14; J: TRBJ1-2; CDR3: CASSLKAEIYGYTF; DNA: TGCGCCAGCAGCTTGAAGGCGGAAATCTATGGCTACACCTTC
size: -; D: -; V: TRBV19; length: 13; J: TRBJ1-1; CDR3: CASSIRWATEAFF; DNA: TGTGCCAGTAGTATAAGGTGGGCCACTGAAGCTTTCTTT
size: many; D: TRBD1; V: TRBV4-3; length: 15; J: TRBJ2-3; CDR3: CASSQVWTGRDTQYF; DNA: TGCGCCAGCAGCCAAGTGTGGACAGGGAGAGATACGCAGTATTTT
size: few; D: TRBD2; V: TRBV5-1; length: 14; J: TRBJ2-1; CDR3: CASSVQAGVGEQFF; DNA: TGCGCCAGCAGCGTTCAAGCGGGAGTCGGGGAGCAGTTCTTC
size: medium-sized; D: -; V: TRBV12-3/TRBV12-4; length: 11; J: TRBJ2-2; CDR3: CASSGTGELFF; DNA: TGTGCCAGCAGTGGAACCGGGGAGCTGTTTTTT
size: many; D: -; V: TRBV4-3; length: 18; J: TRBJ1-4; CDR3: CASSQGLLGPISIEKLFF; DNA: TGCGCCAGCAGCCAAGGCCTACTCGGTCCCATTTCTATAGAAAAACTGTTTTTT
size: many; D: -; V: TRBV2; length: 14; J: TRBJ2-3; CDR3: CASRYTASTDTQYF; DNA: TGTGCCAGCAGGTACACGGCTAGCACAGATACGCAGTATTTT
size: -; D: -; V: TRBV5-4; length: 15; J: TRBJ2-7; CDR3: CASSPEGEGAYEQYF; DNA: TGTGCCAGCAGCCCCGAGGGGGAGGGAGCCTACGAGCAGTACTTC
size: many; D: TRBD1; V: TRBV5-1; length: 13; J: TRBJ2-1; CDR3: CASSRGQGDEQFF; DNA: TGCGCCAGCAGCCGGGGACAGGGCGATGAGCAGTTCTTC